The clone carrying this T cell receptor beta chain was picked up a small number of times. The gene names here belong to mouse. The sequence runs out 4 residues before the end of the CDR3; the remainder is reconstructed from the germline J gene. The sample belongs to a study of CD8+ T cells in alopecia areata. The trim removed 4 bases at V and 4 bases at J, leaving 6 bases unmatched. This CDR3 region has 14 residues. Per germline, CDR1 NNHDY and CDR2 SYVADS. Cutaneous lymph nodes were pooled and cells sorted by CD4, CD8alpha, NKG2D, NKG2ACE and more. RNA was extracted and reverse transcribed into cDNA as the sequencing template. The method was immunoSEQ multiplex PCR; TCRdb's version includes in-frame clones alone and lacks a portion of them. The profile covers 290,000 or so clones, none occurring a single time.

The chain combines TRBV13-3 with TRBJ1-2; 8 nucleotides match TRBD1. Source material: CD4+ T cells sorted from a lymph node. The sequence was obtained from a C3H/HeJ mouse with alopecia areata. The MHC haplotype recorded for the strain is H2-k. The chain's CDR3 is CASSQTGVGSDYTF. CDR3 DNA (partial): TGTGCCAGCAGTCAGACAGGGGTGGGCTCC.